This T cell receptor (beta chain) was documented in a study of early T cells in non-severe SARS-CoV-2 infection. For the study at large: Investigators sequenced bulk RNA drawn from unsorted whole blood, and chains remained unpaired.

This CDR3 has 15 amino acids. The V gene's germline CDR1 is WSHSY and CDR2 SAAADI. Trimming cost V 8 bases and J 0 bases, with 16 bases left between them. As part of library construction, unique molecular identifiers were attached to individual cDNA molecules. In TCRdb, the 5' RACE reads were re-called with MiXCR into one record per CDR3 protein. The sample lists around 100,000 distinct CDR3 sequences, approximately 15% seen once, with roughly 1.3% in the top ten. The chain has TRBV10-2 and TRBJ1-1; no clear D. The source of this sequence is an adult who was a healthcare worker with PCR-confirmed SARS-CoV-2 infection or an uninfected control (not recorded which). The specimen sequenced was whole blood. The CDR3 nucleotides are TGCGCCAGCCGCTCGGGTCCAGCCATGAACACTGAAGCTTTCTTT. It is translated as CASRSGPAMNTEAFF.